A selection of T cell receptor beta chains follows, all from one sample in a study of cytomegalovirus exposure and HLA in healthy donors. Produced via immunoSEQ multiplex PCR; TCRdb's table is partial and in-frame only. The sample carries 180,000 or so clones, more than 60% recorded once. Sequenced input: PBMCs. The receptors were sampled from a woman aged 60 to 75 in good health and CMV-seropositive. CDR3s include the opening cysteine and the closing phenylalanine or tryptophan. A D gene is named only where the DNA matches it firmly. Only some rows state a clone size, as once, few, many or a class for expanded clones.

J gene	clone size	D gene	V gene	CDR3 DNA	CDR3 protein
TRBJ2-7	few	TRBD2	TRBV5-1	TGCGCCAGCAGCCTAAACGCCGGGACTAGCGGCTACGAGCAGTACTTC	CASSLNAGTSGYEQYF
TRBJ2-7	.	TRBD2	TRBV11-2	TGTGCCAGCATTATTAGCGGGAAGGTCTACGAGCAGTACTTC	CASIISGKVYEQYF
TRBJ1-2	.	.	TRBV28	TGTGCCAGCAGCGTCCCGAGGGTGGGGGGCTACACCTTC	CASSVPRVGGYTF
TRBJ2-3	.	.	TRBV19	TGTGCCAGTAGTATAAGCGCGCTAAACACAGATACGCAGTATTTT	CASSISALNTDTQYF
TRBJ1-1	.	.	TRBV14	TGTGCCAGCAGCCAAGATATAGGGGCGCGTACTGAAGCTTTCTTT	CASSQDIGARTEAFF
TRBJ1-5	few	.	TRBV18	TGTGCCAGCTCACCAACGTCAGGACAGCCCCAGCATTTT	CASSPTSGQPQHF
TRBJ2-2	.	.	TRBV9	TGTGCCAGCAGCGTAGCGACTGCCGGGGAGCTGTTTTTT	CASSVATAGELFF
TRBJ2-5	.	TRBD2	TRBV7-2	TGTGCCAGCAGCTTACGGCGGGGGAGTGAGACCCAGTACTTC	CASSLRRGSETQYF
TRBJ2-5	.	.	TRBV28	TGTGCCAGCAGTTTGTCCGGGACACAACAGTACTTC	CASSLSGTQQYF
TRBJ2-7	.	TRBD2	TRBV29-1	TGCAGCGTTGCGGGAGGGAGCCGAGACGAGCAGTACTTC	CSVAGGSRDEQYF
TRBJ2-7	.	.	TRBV28	TGTGCCATCTCGGGTCTCGTCTACGAGCAGTACTTC	CAISGLVYEQYF
TRBJ2-7	once	TRBD2	TRBV18	TGTGCCAGCTCACCGGGAGGGAGTAACGAGCAGTACTTC	CASSPGGSNEQYF
TRBJ1-6	.	.	TRBV7-2	TGTGCCAGCAGCTCCCGAGGTTCACCCCTCCACTTT	CASSSRGSPLHF
TRBJ2-7	.	TRBD1	TRBV18	TGTGCCAGCTCACCACAGGAACAGGGGTACGAGCAGTACTTC	CASSPQEQGYEQYF
TRBJ2-1	.	TRBD1	TRBV5-6	TGTGCCAGCAGCTTTACAGGGGGCAACTATGAGCAGTTCTTC	CASSFTGGNYEQFF
TRBJ2-1	.	.	TRBV5-1	TGCGCCAGCAGCTACCCACAGGGTCGGCTAAGGAATGAGCAGTTCTTC	CASSYPQGRLRNEQFF
TRBJ2-7	.	.	TRBV11-2	TGTGCCAGCAGCTCCAGGGGACCGGGAGGCGAGCAGTACTTC	CASSSRGPGGEQYF
TRBJ2-1	.	.	TRBV20-1	TGCAGTGCTATCGACAATGAGCAGTTCTTC	CSAIDNEQFF
TRBJ2-3	.	.	TRBV27	TGTGCCAGCTCCTCCCTCAGGGTCACAGATACGCAGTATTTT	CASSSLRVTDTQYF
TRBJ2-5	.	.	TRBV6-6	TGTGCCAGCCGGACCGAAGGGGGACGAGAGACCCAGTACTTC	CASRTEGGRETQYF
TRBJ2-2	.	TRBD2	TRBV4-3	TGCGCCAGCAGCCAAGTAGCTAGCGGGGGGGCGAACACCGGGGAGCTGTTTTTT	CASSQVASGGANTGELFF
TRBJ1-3	.	.	TRBV27	TGTGCCAGCATGGGCCCTGGCGGAAACACCATATATTTT	CASMGPGGNTIYF
TRBJ2-2	.	TRBD1	TRBV15	TGTGCCACCAGCAGAAACAGGGGGGCGGTCGGGGAGCTGTTTTTT	CATSRNRGAVGELFF
TRBJ1-2	.	.	TRBV6-5	TGTGCCAGCAGTTACTCGAATCCAGCGATAGGAGGCTACACCTTC	CASSYSNPAIGGYTF
TRBJ2-6	.	TRBD1	TRBV27	TGTGCCAGCAGTTTCTTGACAGGGGGCGCTGGTGGGGCCAACGTCCTGACTTTC	CASSFLTGGAGGANVLTF
TRBJ1-1	.	TRBD1	TRBV19	TGTGCCAGTATCTCAGACAGGGGGCTTGTCGCTTTCTTT	CASISDRGLVAFF
TRBJ2-5	.	TRBD2	TRBV9	TGTGCCAGCAGCGTAGTAGCGGGAGGGCGCTATGAGACCCAGTACTTC	CASSVVAGGRYETQYF
TRBJ2-3	few	.	TRBV29-1	TGCAGCGTTGAAGGGGTACGGGGTTCCTCCACAGATACGCAGTATTTT	CSVEGVRGSSTDTQYF
TRBJ1-3	.	.	TRBV9	TGTGCCAGCAGCGTCCCTACGACAGGATTCGGAAACACCATATATTTT	CASSVPTTGFGNTIYF
TRBJ1-2	once	.	TRBV4-2	TGTGCCAGCAGCCAAGGAGCCCAGGGCAACGGCTACACCTTC	CASSQGAQGNGYTF
TRBJ2-7	.	.	TRBV10-3	TGTGCCATCAGTGAGGCAGTTCGTTTCGAGCAGTACTTC	CAISEAVRFEQYF
TRBJ2-7	.	.	TRBV11-2	TGTGCCAGCGTGTCCGCCTCCGGGGCCTACGAGCAGTACTTC	CASVSASGAYEQYF
TRBJ2-3	.	TRBD2	TRBV18	TGTGCCAGCTCACCACTGGCGGGAGGGACCACAGATACGCAGTATTTT	CASSPLAGGTTDTQYF
TRBJ2-2	once	.	TRBV21-1	TGTGCCAGCAGCAAAACCGGGACTAGCGGGAGAGCCAACACCGGGGAGCTGTTTTTT	CASSKTGTSGRANTGELFF
TRBJ1-2	.	.	TRBV28	TGTGCCAGCAGTTCCCCACAGGGCCCCCTCTATGGCTACACCTTC	CASSSPQGPLYGYTF
TRBJ1-1	.	.	TRBV7-3	TGTGCCAGCAGCTTAAGATCGGGGGAAGCTTTCTTT	CASSLRSGEAFF
TRBJ1-2	.	.	TRBV7-2	TGTGCCAGCAGCTTAGGGACTGTTTTTGGCTATGGCTACACCTTC	CASSLGTVFGYGYTF
TRBJ1-5	.	.	TRBV6-1	TGTGCCAGCAGTGCAGAAAGCAATCAGCCCCAGCATTTT	CASSAESNQPQHF
TRBJ2-2	.	.	TRBV5-1	TGTGCCAGCAGCTTGACTGCTTTAACGAGCACCGGGGAGCTGTTTTTT	CASSLTALTSTGELFF
TRBJ2-7	.	TRBD1	TRBV2	TGTGCCAGCAGCAGGAGACAGGGAACGTCCGAGCAGTACTTC	CASSRRQGTSEQYF
TRBJ2-1	few	.	TRBV5-6	TGTGCCAGCAGCTTCATGTGGACTGGACAGTTCTTC	CASSFMWTGQFF
TRBJ1-1	.	.	TRBV19	TGTGCCAGTAAGCGGGGTATGAACACTGAAGCTTTCTTT	CASKRGMNTEAFF
TRBJ2-1	once	.	TRBV9	TGTGCCAGCAGCGTAGGCGCTTACTACAATGAGCAGTTCTTC	CASSVGAYYNEQFF
TRBJ2-7	.	.	TRBV7-6	TGTGCCAGCAGCTTAGCGGAGGACTACGAGCAGTACTTC	CASSLAEDYEQYF
TRBJ1-2	few	TRBD1	TRBV27	TGTGCCAGCAGGTCCGGGACAGGGGGAGGCTACACCTTC	CASRSGTGGGYTF
TRBJ2-3	.	TRBD1	TRBV6-1	TGTGCCAGCAGGGGGACAGGGTTTGGAGATACGCAGTATTTT	CASRGTGFGDTQYF
TRBJ1-5	.	.	TRBV6-4	TGTGCCAGCAGTGACAGGGAGGGTCAGCCCCAGCATTTT	CASSDREGQPQHF
TRBJ1-1	once	.	TRBV19	TGTGCCAGTAGTATACCAGGGGAGACTGAAGCTTTCTTT	CASSIPGETEAFF
TRBJ1-2	.	.	TRBV28	TGTGCCAGCAGCACCTTCCAGGGCGGTTACGGTGGCTACACCTTC	CASSTFQGGYGGYTF
TRBJ2-5	.	TRBD2	TRBV7-2	TGTGCCAGCAGCCTAGCTCTAGCGGGGGGCGGAGAGACCCAGTACTTC	CASSLALAGGGETQYF
TRBJ2-3	once	.	TRBV4-2	TGTGCCAGCAGCCAAGGTGGGACTGGAAGCTCAGATACGCAGTATTTT	CASSQGGTGSSDTQYF
TRBJ2-3	.	TRBD1	TRBV2	TGTGCCAGCAGTCCGGGACAGAAAAGCACAGATACGCAGTATTTT	CASSPGQKSTDTQYF
TRBJ1-6	.	TRBD1	TRBV7-2	TGTGCCAGCAGCTTAGGCCTTTTGGGACAGGGGGATTCACCCCTCCACTTT	CASSLGLLGQGDSPLHF